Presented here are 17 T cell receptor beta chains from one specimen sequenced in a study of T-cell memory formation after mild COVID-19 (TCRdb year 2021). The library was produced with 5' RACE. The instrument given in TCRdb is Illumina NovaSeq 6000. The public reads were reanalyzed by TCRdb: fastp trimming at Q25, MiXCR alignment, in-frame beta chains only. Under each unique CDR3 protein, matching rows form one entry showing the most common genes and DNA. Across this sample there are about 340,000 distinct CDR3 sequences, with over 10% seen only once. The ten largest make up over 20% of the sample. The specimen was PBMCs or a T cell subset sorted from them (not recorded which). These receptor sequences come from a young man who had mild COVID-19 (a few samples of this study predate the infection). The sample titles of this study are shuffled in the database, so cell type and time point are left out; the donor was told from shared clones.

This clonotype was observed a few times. The CDR3 nucleotides read TGTGCTAGTGGCTGGGGTAGCGGGGGAAGCACAGATACGCAGTATTTT. Amino acids: CASGWGSGGSTDTQYF. J is TRBJ2-3 and V is TRBV12-5, with 9 bases fitting TRBD2. V shed 6 bases, J shed 0 bases, and the junction held 7 bases outside the gene matches. The CDR3 length is 16 residues. Germline-derived CDR1 and CDR2 are LGHNT and FRNRAP.

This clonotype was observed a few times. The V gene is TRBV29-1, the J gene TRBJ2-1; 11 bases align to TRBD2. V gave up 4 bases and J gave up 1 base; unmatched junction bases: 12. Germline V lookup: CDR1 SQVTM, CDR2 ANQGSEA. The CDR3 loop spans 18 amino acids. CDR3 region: CSVVGRLAGLRSYNEQFF. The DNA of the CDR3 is TGCAGCGTTGTCGGTCGACTAGCGGGACTTAGGTCCTACAATGAGCAGTTCTTC.

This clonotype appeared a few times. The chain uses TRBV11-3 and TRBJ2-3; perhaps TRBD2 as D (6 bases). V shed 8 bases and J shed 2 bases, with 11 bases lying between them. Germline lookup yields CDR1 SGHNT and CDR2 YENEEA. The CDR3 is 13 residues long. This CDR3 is CASGLSDTDTQYF. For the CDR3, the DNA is TGTGCCAGCGGACTATCGGACACAGATACGCAGTATTTT.

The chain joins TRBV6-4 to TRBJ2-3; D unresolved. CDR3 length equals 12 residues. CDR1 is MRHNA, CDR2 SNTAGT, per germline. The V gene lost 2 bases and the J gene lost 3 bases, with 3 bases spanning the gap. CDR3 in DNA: TGTGCCAGCAGTGACGTGACAGATACGCAGTATTTT. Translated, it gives CASSDVTDTQYF.

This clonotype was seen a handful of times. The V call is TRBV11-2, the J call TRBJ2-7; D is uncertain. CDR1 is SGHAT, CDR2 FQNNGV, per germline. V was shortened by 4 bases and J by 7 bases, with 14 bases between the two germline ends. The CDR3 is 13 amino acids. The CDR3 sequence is CASSWRSPREQYV. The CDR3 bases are TGTGCCAGCAGCTGGCGCAGTCCGCGTGAGCAGTACGTC.

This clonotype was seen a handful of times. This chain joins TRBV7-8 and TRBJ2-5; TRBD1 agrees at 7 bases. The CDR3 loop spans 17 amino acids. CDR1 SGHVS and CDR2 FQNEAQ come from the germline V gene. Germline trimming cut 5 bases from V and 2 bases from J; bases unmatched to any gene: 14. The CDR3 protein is CASSGVQNRGPQETQYF. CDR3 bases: TGTGCCAGCAGCGGAGTCCAGAACAGGGGACCTCAAGAGACCCAGTACTTC. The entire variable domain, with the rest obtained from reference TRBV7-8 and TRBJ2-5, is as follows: GAGVSQSPRYKVAKRGQDVALRCDPISGHVSLFWYQQALGQGPEFLTYFQNEAQLDKSGLPSDRFFAERPEGSVSTLKIQRTQQEDSAVYLCASSGVQNRGPQETQYFGPGTRLLVL.

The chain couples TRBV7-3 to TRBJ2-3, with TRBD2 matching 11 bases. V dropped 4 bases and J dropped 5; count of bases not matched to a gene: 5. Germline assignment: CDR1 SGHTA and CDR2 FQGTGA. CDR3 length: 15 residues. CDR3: CASSSGLAARDTQYF. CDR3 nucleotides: TGTGCCAGCAGCTCGGGACTAGCGGCGAGAGATACGCAGTATTTT.

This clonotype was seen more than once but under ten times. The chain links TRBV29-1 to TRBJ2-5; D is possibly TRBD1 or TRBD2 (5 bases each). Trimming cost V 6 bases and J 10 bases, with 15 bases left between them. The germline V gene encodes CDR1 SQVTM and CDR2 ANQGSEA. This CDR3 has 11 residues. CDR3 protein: CSVDLWDRQYF. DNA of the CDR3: TGCAGCGTAGATCTCTGGGACCGCCAGTACTTC.

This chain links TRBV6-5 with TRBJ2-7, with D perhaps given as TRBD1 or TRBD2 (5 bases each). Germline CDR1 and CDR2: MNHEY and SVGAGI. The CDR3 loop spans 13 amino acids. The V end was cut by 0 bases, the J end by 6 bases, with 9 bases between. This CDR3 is CASSYSLRGEQYF. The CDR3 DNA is TGTGCCAGCAGTTACTCGCTGAGGGGCGAGCAGTACTTC.

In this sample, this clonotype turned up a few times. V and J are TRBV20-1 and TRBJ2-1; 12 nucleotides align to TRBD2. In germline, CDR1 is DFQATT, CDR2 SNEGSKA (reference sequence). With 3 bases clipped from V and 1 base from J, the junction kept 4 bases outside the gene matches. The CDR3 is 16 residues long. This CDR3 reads CSASTLAGGSYNEQFF. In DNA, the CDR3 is TGCAGTGCTAGCACTCTAGCGGGGGGGTCCTACAATGAGCAGTTCTTC.

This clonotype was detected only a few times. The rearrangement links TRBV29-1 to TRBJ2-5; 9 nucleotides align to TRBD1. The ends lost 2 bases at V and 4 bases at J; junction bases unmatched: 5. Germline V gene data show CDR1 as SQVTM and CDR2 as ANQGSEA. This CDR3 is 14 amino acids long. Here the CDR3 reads CSVEPRGQGETQYF. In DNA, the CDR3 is TGCAGCGTTGAACCGCGGGGACAGGGAGAGACCCAGTACTTC.

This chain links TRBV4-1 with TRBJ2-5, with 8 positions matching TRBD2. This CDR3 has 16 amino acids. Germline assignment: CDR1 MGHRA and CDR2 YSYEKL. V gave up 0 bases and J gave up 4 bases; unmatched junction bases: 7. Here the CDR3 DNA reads TGCGCCAGCAGCCAAGATTTTGGCGGGGGGCGAGAGACCCAGTACTTC. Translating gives CASSQDFGGGRETQYF.

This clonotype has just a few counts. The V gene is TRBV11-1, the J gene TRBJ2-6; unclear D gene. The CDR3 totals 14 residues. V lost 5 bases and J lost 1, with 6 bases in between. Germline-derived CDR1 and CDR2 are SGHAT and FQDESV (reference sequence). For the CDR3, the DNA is TGTGCCAGCAGCCCCTGGTCTGGGGCCAACGTCCTGACTTTC. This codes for CASSPWSGANVLTF. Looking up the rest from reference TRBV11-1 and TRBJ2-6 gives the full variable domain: EAEVAQSPRYKITEKSQAVAFWCDPISGHATLYWYRQILGQGPELLVQFQDESVVDDSQLPKDRFSAERLKGVDSTLKIQPAELGDSAMYLCASSPWSGANVLTFGAGSRLTVL.

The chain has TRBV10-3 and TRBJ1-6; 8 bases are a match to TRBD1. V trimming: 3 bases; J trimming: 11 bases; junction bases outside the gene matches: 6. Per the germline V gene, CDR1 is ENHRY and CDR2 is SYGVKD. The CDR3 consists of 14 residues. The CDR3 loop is CAISEGQGTAPLHF. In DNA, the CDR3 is TGTGCCATCAGTGAAGGACAGGGCACGGCACCCCTCCACTTT.

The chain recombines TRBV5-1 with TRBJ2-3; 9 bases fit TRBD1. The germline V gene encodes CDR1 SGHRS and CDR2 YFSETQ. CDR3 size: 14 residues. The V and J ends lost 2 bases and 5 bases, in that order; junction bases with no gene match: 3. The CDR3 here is CASSFDRGGDTQYF. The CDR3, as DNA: TGCGCCAGCAGCTTCGACAGGGGGGGAGATACGCAGTATTTT.

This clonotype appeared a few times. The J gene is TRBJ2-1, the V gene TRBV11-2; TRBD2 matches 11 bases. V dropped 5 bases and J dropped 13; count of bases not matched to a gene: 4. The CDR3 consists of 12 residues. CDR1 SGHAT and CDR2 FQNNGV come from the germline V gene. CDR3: CASSRLAGHQFF. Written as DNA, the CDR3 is TGTGCCAGCAGCAGACTAGCGGGACACCAGTTCTTC. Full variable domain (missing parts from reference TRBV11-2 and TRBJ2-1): EAGVAQSPRYKIIEKRQSVAFWCNPISGHATLYWYQQILGQGPKLLIQFQNNGVVDDSQLPKDRFSAERLKGVDSTLKIQPAKLEDSAVYLCASSRLAGHQFFGPGTRLTVL.

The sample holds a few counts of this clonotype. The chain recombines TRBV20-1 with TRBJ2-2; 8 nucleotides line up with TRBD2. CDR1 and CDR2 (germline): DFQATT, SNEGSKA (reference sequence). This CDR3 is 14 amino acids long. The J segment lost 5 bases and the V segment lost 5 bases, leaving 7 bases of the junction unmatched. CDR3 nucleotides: TGCAGTGCTCCGACTAGCGAGCTAACCGGGGAGCTGTTTTTT. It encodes CSAPTSELTGELFF.